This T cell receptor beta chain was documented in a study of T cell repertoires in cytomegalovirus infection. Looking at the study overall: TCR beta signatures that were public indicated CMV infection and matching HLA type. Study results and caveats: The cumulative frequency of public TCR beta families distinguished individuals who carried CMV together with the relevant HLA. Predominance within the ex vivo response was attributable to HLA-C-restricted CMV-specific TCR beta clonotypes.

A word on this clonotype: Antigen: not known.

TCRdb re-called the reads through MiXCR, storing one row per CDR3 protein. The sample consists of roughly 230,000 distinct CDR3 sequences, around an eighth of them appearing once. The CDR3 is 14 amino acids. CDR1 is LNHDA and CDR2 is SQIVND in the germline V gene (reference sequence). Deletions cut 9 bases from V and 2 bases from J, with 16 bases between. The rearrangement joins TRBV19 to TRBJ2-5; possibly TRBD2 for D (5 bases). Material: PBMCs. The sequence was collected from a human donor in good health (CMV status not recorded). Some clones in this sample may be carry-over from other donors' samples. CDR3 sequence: CASTRRGGQETQYF. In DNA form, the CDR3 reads TGTGCCAGCACAAGGAGAGGCGGGCAAGAGACCCAGTACTTC.